The source of this TCR beta chain is a study of control samples from healthy donors and cancer patients. Only a few counts were recorded for this clone. This table comes from immunoSEQ multiplex PCR, and its TCRdb copy is limited to in-frame clones, with some not included. The table records 150,000 to 200,000 clones, approximately 86% of them present only once. The source material was blood. This TCR came from a woman aged 25 to 39 in good health.

CDR3 nucleotide sequence: TGTGCCAGTAGTACGGACAGGTTCATCTCACCCCTCCACTTT. It translates to CASSTDRFISPLHF. The chain links TRBV19 to TRBJ1-6; TRBD1 aligns across 7 bases. Losses at the gene ends were 4 bases for V and 10 bases for J; bases not matched to a gene: 7. The CDR3 runs 14 residues. CDR1 and CDR2 (germline): LNHDA, SQIVND (reference sequence).